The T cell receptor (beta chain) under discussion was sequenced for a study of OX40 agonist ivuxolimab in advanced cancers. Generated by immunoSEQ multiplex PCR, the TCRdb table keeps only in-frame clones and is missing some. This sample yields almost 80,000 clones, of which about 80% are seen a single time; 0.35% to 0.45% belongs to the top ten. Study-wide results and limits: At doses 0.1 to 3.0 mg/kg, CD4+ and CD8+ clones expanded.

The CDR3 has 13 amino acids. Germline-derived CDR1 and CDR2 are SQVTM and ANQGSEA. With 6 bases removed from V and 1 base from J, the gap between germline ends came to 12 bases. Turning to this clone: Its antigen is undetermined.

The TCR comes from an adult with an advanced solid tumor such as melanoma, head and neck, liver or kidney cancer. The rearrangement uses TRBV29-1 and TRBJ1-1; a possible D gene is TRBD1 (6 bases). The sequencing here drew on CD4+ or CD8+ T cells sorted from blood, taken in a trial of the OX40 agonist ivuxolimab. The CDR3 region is CSVGEGGNTEAFF. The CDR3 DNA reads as TGCAGCGTGGGAGAGGGGGGGAACACTGAAGCTTTCTTT.